This TCR beta chain derives from a study of cytomegalovirus exposure and HLA in healthy donors. Study background: The approximately 130 validation repertoires and the 666 first-cohort repertoires shared a platform, a later analysis reported.

Study observations and caveats: It was confirmed in vitro that a few of the CMV-associated chains were specific for CMV antigens.

Germline-derived CDR1 and CDR2 are SGHDT and YYEEEE. V shed 1 base and J 2 bases; nucleotides not matched to a gene: 9. The CDR3 is 17 amino acids. With respect to this clone: The antigen is unknown.

The table came from immunoSEQ multiplex PCR; TCRdb's copy has only in-frame clones and leaves some out. The table includes 100,000 to 120,000 clones, around nine tenths detected once. The chain joins TRBV5-6 to TRBJ2-5; TRBD2 matches 9 bases. This TCR came from a woman aged 18-29 years in good health and CMV-seronegative. Sequenced material: PBMCs. CDR3 protein: CASSLKWWRGGQETQYF. The CDR3 bases are TGTGCCAGCAGCTTGAAATGGTGGCGGGGGGGTCAAGAGACCCAGTACTTC.